This T cell receptor (beta chain) emerged from a study of OX40 agonist ivuxolimab in advanced cancers. The study in broad terms: Ivuxolimab, which targeted the costimulatory receptor OX40 (CD134), was an agonistic, fully human IgG2 monoclonal antibody. Intravenous ivuxolimab was administered to patients every 2 weeks at six dose levels: 0.01, 0.1, 0.3, 1.5, 3 and 10 mg/kg. Of the roughly 50 dose-escalation patients, hepatocellular carcinoma was present in some 19, melanoma in around 15, renal cell carcinoma in 9 and head and neck cancer in 9. In the dose-escalation cohort, around 80% of patients were male, and the mean age was 60 years with a range of about 20 to 80. Prior anti-PD-1, anti-PD-L1 or anti-CTLA-4 therapy was permitted, and checkpoint inhibitors had been received by roughly two fifths of dose-escalation patients. Three dose-escalation patients achieved partial responses, one with hepatocellular carcinoma and two with cutaneous melanoma. Peripheral TCRbeta sequencing was intended to test whether TCR sequence diversity was altered and clonal T-cell expansion was caused by ivuxolimab. The paper reports the monotherapy dose-escalation portion (N of about 51 patients) of the phase I ivuxolimab trial. Here is what the overall study found, with its caveats: Low levels of normalized T-cell clonal expansion were also seen in some patients who did not respond. In the 0.1-3.0 mg/kg groups, partial responders were among the patients with the lowest normalized peripheral clonal expansion, particularly in CD8+ T cells. At doses of 0.1 to 3.0 mg/kg, clonal expansion of both CD4+ and CD8+ blood T cells was observed from baseline to week 6. After ivuxolimab, expanded clones were on average more numerous among CD8+ T cells than among CD4+ T cells. The antigen specificity of the clonally expanded peripheral T cells was not determined.

CDR1 SGHNT and CDR2 YYREEE were looked up in the germline V gene (reference sequence). The CDR3 runs 14 amino acids, cysteine and phenylalanine included. Of all the DNA, just the CDR3 is kept, 42 bases in frame from base 1. The trial excluded patients who had a history of autoimmune disease or were on systemic immunosuppression. Peripheral blood for TCR sequencing was collected from all dose cohorts at baseline, on cycle 4 day 1, and on cycle 7 day 1. Samples were obtained from an open-label, multicenter, first-in-human phase I dose-escalation trial of ivuxolimab. Adults with locally advanced or metastatic melanoma, renal cell carcinoma, hepatocellular carcinoma or head and neck squamous cell carcinoma were enrolled in the trial. Before TCR sequencing, CD4+ T cells and CD8+ T cells from peripheral blood were sorted into separate populations. To sequence the TCRbeta CDR3 region, genomic DNA was isolated from the sorted cells. TCRbeta CDR3 regions were sequenced using the immunoSEQ Assay. Held by TCRdb, this immuneACCESS table contains in-frame sequences only and omits some clones. Under half of the omission traces to an unresolved V gene where checked; the cause of the rest is unknown. Recorded for this sample are tens of thousands of clones; nearly 90% of them occurred a single time. Of the sample, under 40% is held by the ten largest clones.

Remarks on this clone: The clone's antigen remains unknown. A junction boundary mismatches the germline segment, possibly from a read error.

The chain was built from TRBV5-4 and TRBJ2-1; a stretch of 10 junction bases matches TRBD2. The starting material was CD4+ or CD8+ T cells sorted from blood, obtained in a trial of the OX40 agonist ivuxolimab. The TCR was taken from an adult with an advanced solid tumor such as melanoma, head and neck, liver or kidney cancer. The DNA is TGTGCCAGCAGCTTGGTAGGTCTAGCGGGAGATTGTATCTTC. This gives the protein CASSLVGLAGDCIF.